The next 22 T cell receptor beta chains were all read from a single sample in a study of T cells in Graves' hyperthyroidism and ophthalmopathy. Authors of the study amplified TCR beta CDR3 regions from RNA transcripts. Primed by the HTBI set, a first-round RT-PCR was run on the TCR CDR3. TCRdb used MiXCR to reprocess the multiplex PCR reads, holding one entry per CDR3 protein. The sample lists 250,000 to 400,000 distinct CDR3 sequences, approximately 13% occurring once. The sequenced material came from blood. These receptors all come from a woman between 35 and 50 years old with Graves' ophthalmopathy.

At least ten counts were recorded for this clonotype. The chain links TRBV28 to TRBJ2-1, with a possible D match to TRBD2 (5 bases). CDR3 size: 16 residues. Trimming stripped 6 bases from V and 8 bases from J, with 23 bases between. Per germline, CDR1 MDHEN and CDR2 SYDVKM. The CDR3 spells CASSPGRSARAYEQFF. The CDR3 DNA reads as TGTGCCAGCAGCCCGGGTCGTTCTGCGCGGGCCTATGAGCAGTTCTTC. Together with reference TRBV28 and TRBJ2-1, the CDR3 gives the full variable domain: DVKVTQSSRYLVKRTGEKVFLECVQDMDHENMFWYRQDPGLGLRLIYFSYDVKMKEKGDIPEGYSVSREKKERFSLILESASTNQTSMYLCASSPGRSARAYEQFFGPGTRLTVL.

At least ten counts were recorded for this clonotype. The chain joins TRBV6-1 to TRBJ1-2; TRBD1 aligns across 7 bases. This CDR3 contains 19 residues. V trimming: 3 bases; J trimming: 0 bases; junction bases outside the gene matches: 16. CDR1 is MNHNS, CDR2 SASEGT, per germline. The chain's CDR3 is CASSDPTKTGSGSNYGYTF. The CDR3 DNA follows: TGTGCCAGCAGTGATCCGACGAAGACAGGGTCGGGATCTAACTATGGCTACACCTTC.

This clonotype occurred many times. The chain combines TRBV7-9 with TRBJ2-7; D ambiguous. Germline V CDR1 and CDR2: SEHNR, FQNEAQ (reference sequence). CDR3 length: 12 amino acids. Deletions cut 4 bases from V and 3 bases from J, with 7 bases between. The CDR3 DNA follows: TGTGCCAGCAGCTCTATCGGCTACGAGCAGTACTTC. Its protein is CASSSIGYEQYF.

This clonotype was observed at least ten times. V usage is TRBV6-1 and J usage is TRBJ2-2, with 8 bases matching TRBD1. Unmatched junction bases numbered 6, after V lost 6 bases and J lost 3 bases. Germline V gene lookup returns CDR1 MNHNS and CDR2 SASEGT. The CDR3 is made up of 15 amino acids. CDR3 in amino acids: CASRRTGIDTGELFF. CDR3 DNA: TGTGCCAGCAGAAGGACAGGGATCGACACCGGGGAGCTGTTTTTT.

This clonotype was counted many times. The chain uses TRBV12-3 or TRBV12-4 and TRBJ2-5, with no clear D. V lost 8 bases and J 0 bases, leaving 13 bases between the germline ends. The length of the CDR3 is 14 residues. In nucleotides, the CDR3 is TGTGCCAGCCAAGCGTCTCGGAACCAAGAGACCCAGTACTTC. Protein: CASQASRNQETQYF.

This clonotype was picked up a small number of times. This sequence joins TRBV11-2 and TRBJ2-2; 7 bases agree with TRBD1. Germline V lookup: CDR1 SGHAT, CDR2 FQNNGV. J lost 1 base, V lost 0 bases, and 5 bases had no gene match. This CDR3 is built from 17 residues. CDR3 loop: CASSLEGQAENTGELFF. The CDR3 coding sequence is TGTGCCAGCAGCTTAGAAGGACAGGCCGAGAACACCGGGGAGCTGTTTTTT.

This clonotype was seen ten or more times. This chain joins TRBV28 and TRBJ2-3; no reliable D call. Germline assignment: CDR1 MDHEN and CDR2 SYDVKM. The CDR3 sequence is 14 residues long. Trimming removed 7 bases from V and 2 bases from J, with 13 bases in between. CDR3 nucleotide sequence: TGTGCCAGCAACGGTGGGCTTCACACAGATACGCAGTATTTT. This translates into CASNGGLHTDTQYF.

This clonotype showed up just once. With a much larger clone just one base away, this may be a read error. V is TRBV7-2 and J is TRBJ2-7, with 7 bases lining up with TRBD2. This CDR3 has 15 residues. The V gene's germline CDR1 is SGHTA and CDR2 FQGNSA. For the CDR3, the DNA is TGTGCCGGCAGCCCTACAGCGGGGCGGGGCTACGAGCAGTACTTC. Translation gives CAGSPTAGRGYEQYF.

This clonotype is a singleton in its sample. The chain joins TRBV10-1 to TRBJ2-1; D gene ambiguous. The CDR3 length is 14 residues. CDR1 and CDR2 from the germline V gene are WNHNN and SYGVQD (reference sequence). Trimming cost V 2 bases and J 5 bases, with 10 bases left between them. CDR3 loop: CASSERLAHNEQFF. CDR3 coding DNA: TGCGCCAGCAGTGAGAGATTAGCACACAATGAGCAGTTCTTC.

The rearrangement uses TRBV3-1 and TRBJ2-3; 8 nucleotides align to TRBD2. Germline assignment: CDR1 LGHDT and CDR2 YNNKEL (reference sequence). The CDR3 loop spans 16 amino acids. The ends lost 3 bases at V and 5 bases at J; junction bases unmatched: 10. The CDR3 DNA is TGTGCCAGCAGCCACCGACGGGAACGGGAGGGAGATACGCAGTATTTT. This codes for CASSHRREREGDTQYF.

CDR3 sequence: CASSLDGGWNYGYTF. CDR3 DNA: TGTGCCAGCAGCTTAGACGGGGGGTGGAACTATGGCTACACCTTC. The chain couples TRBV7-2 to TRBJ1-2, with D possibly matching TRBD1 (5 bases). This CDR3 contains 15 residues. Trimming cost V 1 base and J 2 bases, with 11 bases left between them. Germline lookup yields CDR1 SGHTA and CDR2 FQGNSA.

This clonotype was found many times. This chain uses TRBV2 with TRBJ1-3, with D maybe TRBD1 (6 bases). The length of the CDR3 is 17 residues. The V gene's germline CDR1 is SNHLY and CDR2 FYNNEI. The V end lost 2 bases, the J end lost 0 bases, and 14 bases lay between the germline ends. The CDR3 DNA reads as TGTGCCAGCAGTGAAATTGGGGGGGCTGACTCTGGAAACACCATATATTTT. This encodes CASSEIGGADSGNTIYF.

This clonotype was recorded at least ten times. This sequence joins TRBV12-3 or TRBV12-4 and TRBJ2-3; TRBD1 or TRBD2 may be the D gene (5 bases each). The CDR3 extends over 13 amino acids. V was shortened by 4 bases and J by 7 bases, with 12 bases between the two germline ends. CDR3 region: CASSSWGSNTQYF. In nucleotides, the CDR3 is TGTGCCAGCAGTTCGTGGGGGTCGAATACGCAGTATTTT.

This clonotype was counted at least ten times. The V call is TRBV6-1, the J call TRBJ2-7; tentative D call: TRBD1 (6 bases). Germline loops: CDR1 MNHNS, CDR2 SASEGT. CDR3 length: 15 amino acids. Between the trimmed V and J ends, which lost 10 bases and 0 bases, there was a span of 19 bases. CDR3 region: CATQSRVDSSYEQYF. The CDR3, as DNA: TGTGCCACCCAGTCGAGGGTGGACAGCTCCTACGAGCAGTACTTC.

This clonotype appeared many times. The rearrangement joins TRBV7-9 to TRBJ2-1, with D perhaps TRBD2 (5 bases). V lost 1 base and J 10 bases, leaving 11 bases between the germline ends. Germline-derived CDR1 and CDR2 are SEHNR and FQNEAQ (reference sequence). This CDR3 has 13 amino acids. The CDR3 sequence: CASSLDIGGEQFF. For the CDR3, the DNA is TGTGCCAGCAGCTTAGATATTGGCGGGGAGCAGTTCTTC.

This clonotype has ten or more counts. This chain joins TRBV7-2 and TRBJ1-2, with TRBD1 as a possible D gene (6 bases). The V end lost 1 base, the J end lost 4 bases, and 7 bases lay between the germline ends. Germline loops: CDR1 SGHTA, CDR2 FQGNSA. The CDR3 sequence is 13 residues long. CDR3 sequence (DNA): TGTGCCAGCAGCTTAGAGACAGGCTATGGCTACACCTTC. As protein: CASSLETGYGYTF.

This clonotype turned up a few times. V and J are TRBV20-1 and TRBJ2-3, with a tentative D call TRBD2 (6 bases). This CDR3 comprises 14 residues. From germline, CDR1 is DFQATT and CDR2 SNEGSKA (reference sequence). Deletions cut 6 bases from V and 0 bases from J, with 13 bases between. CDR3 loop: CSAKPGLSTDTQYF. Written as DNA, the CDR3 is TGCAGTGCCAAACCGGGACTGAGCACAGATACGCAGTATTTT.

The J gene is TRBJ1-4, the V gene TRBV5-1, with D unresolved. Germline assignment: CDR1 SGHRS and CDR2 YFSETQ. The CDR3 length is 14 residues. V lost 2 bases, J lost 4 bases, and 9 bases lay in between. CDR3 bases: TGCGCCAGCAGCTTAGGACTGATTAATGAAAAACTGTTTTTT. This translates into CASSLGLINEKLFF.

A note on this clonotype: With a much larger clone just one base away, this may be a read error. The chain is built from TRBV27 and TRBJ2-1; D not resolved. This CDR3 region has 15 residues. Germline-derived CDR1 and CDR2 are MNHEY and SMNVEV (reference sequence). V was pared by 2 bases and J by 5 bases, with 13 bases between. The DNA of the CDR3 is TGTGCCAGCAGTTTAAATGGTAGTCGCCACAATGAGCAGTTCTTC. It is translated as CASSLNGSRHNEQFF.

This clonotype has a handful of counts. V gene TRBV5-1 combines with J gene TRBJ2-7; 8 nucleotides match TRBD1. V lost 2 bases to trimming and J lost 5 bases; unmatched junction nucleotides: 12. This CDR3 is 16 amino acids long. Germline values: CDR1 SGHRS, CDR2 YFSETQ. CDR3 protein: CASSFGDRGFRNEQYF. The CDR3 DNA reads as TGCGCCAGCAGCTTTGGAGACAGGGGATTCCGCAACGAGCAGTACTTC.

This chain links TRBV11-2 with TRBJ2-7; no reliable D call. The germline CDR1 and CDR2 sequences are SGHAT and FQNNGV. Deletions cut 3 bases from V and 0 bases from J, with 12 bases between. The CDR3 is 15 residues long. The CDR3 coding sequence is TGTGCCAGCAGCTTGGTCGGGCAGAGCTCCTACGAGCAGTACTTC. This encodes CASSLVGQSSYEQYF. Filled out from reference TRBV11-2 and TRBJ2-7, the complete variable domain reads EAGVAQSPRYKIIEKRQSVAFWCNPISGHATLYWYQQILGQGPKLLIQFQNNGVVDDSQLPKDRFSAERLKGVDSTLKIQPAKLEDSAVYLCASSLVGQSSYEQYFGPGTRLTVT.

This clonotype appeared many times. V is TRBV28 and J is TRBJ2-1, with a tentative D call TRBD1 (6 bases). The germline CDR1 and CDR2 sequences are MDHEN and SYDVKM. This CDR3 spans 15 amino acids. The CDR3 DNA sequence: TGTGCGACCAAAATGCTGAGACAGGCCAACAATGAGCAGTTCTTC. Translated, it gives CATKMLRQANNEQFF.